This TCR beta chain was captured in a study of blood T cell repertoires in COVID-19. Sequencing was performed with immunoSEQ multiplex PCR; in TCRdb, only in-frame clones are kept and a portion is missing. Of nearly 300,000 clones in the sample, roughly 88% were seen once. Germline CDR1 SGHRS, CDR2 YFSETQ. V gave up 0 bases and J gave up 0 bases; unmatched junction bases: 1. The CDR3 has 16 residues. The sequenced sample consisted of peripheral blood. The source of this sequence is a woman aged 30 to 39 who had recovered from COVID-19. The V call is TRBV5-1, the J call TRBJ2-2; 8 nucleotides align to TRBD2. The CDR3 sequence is CASSLAGGANTGELFF. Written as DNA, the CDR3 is TGCGCCAGCAGCTTGGCCGGGGGGGCGAACACCGGGGAGCTGTTTTTT.